This TCR beta chain was sequenced in a study of T cell responses to AZD1222 COVID-19 vaccine. CDR3 size: 15 residues. Germline trimming cut 6 bases from V and 0 bases from J; bases unmatched to any gene: 5. The germline CDR1 and CDR2 sequences are SNHLY and FYNNEI. Method: immunoSEQ multiplex PCR; TCRdb's copy keeps in-frame clones and lacks some. In the table there are some 150,000 clones, approximately 94% of which are singletons. The source was peripheral blood, collected on day 0 of AZD1222 vaccination. The sequence was obtained from an adult in good health. The chain joins TRBV2 to TRBJ2-1; 7 bases are a match to TRBD1. The CDR3 region has the DNA TGTGCCAGCAGCCCGGACAGGAGCTCCTACAATGAGCAGTTCTTC. Translated, it gives CASSPDRSSYNEQFF. The variable domain in full, with the rest retrieved from reference TRBV2 and TRBJ2-1, is EPEVTQTPSHQVTQMGQEVILRCVPISNHLYFYWYRQILGQKVEFLVSFYNNEISEKSEIFDDQFSVERPDGSNFTLKIRSTKLEDSAMYFCASSPDRSSYNEQFFGPGTRLTVL.